This is a list of T cell receptor beta chains from one sample in a study of Ad26.COV2.S vaccination and SARS-CoV-2 variants. Repertoires were generated with immunoSEQ multiplex PCR, while TCRdb's copy carries only in-frame clones and drops some. The table shows fewer than 900,000 clones, with 80% to 90% occurring only once. The material sequenced was peripheral blood, taken in a trial of Ad26.COV2.S vaccine versus placebo. The receptors stem from a person aged 18-60 years who received the Ad26.COV2.S COVID-19 vaccine or a placebo. The CDR3 runs from the conserved cysteine through the conserved F or W. The D gene is left open where the match is weak. The listing skips clone size in some rows; elsewhere it reads once, few, many or a size class.

d_gene	v_gene	abundance	j_gene	CDR3nt	CDR3aa
NA	TRBV19	NA	TRBJ2-7	TGTGCCTCTGCAGGGGCAGCGAACGAGCAGTACTTC	CASAGAANEQYF
NA	TRBV18	NA	TRBJ1-2	TGTGCCAGCTCAACGACAGCTAACTATGGCTACACCTTC	CASSTTANYGYTF
NA	TRBV30	NA	TRBJ1-2	TGTGCCTGGACTCCGGACAGCGGATATGGCTACACCTTC	CAWTPDSGYGYTF
TRBD2	TRBV7-8	NA	TRBJ2-7	TGTGCCAGCAGCTTAGAGGGACTAGCCTACCGCGAGCAGTACTTC	CASSLEGLAYREQYF
TRBD1	TRBV6-1	NA	TRBJ1-6	TGTGCCAGCAGCCTCACAGGGGAAAATTCACCCCTCCACTTT	CASSLTGENSPLHF
NA	TRBV3-1/TRBV3-2	NA	TRBJ1-1	TGTGCCAGCAGCCAAGAATATAGCAACACTGAAGCTTTCTTT	CASSQEYSNTEAFF
NA	TRBV25-1	NA	TRBJ1-3	TGTGCCAGCAGGCAAGCAGGGCTTGGAAACACCATATATTTT	CASRQAGLGNTIYF
NA	TRBV9	once	TRBJ1-4	TGTGCCAGCAGCGTCAGGGGTGAAAAACTGTTTTTT	CASSVRGEKLFF
NA	TRBV7-2	few	TRBJ2-7	TGTGCCAGCAGCTTAGCCCATCGAGCTACCTACGAGCAGTACTTC	CASSLAHRATYEQYF
NA	TRBV4-2	few	TRBJ1-1	TGTGCCAGCAGCCACGCGGGGGCGCTGGACACTGAAGCTTTCTTT	CASSHAGALDTEAFF
NA	TRBV5-4	NA	TRBJ1-1	TGTGCCAGCAGCCAGACAGGACTTGAAGCTTTCTTT	CASSQTGLEAFF
TRBD1	TRBV5-4	NA	TRBJ1-3	TGTGCCAGCAGCCGACAGGGGGGAGGATCTGGAAACACCATATATTTT	CASSRQGGGSGNTIYF
TRBD1	TRBV24-1	NA	TRBJ1-2	TGTGCCACCAGTGAGCACCCAGGGGGGATACTTAACTTC	CATSEHPGGILNF
NA	TRBV9	NA	TRBJ1-4	TGTGCCAGCAGCGTAGGTGTGAGCGTACGCGAAAAACTGTTTTTT	CASSVGVSVREKLFF
NA	TRBV3-1/TRBV3-2	NA	TRBJ2-5	TGTGCCAGCAGCCAAGGACTCGACCCCATGGAGACCCAGTACTTC	CASSQGLDPMETQYF
NA	TRBV12-3/TRBV12-4	NA	TRBJ1-5	TGTGCCAGCAGCCCGGATTGGAGGGAGCCCCAGCATTTT	CASSPDWREPQHF
NA	TRBV7-2	once	TRBJ1-5	TGTGCCAGCAGCTTATCGGCCCAGGGTCAGCCCCAGCATTTT	CASSLSAQGQPQHF
NA	TRBV2	NA	TRBJ1-1	TGTGCCAGCAGTGAATGGGCACTGAACACTGAAGCTTTCTTT	CASSEWALNTEAFF
TRBD2	TRBV11-3	NA	TRBJ2-1	TGTGCCAGCAGCTTAGGACTAGCGGGAGTTAGGAATGAGCAGTTCTTC	CASSLGLAGVRNEQFF
NA	TRBV6-1	NA	TRBJ1-1	TGTGCCAGCAGTGACCAGGTGGGGGCTTTCTTT	CASSDQVGAFF
TRBD2	TRBV3-1/TRBV3-2	NA	TRBJ2-2	TGTGCCAGCAGCCAATCATCAACGGTAGCGGGTCTCACCGGGGAGCTGTTTTTT	CASSQSSTVAGLTGELFF
TRBD2	TRBV11-2	NA	TRBJ2-7	TGTGCCAGCAGCCCGGGGACTAGCGGGATTCGGTACTTC	CASSPGTSGIRYF
NA	TRBV4-3	NA	TRBJ1-3	TGCGCCAGCAGCCTAGAAGGGCCTGGAAACACCATATATTTT	CASSLEGPGNTIYF
TRBD2	TRBV6-5	NA	TRBJ2-1	TGTGCCAGCAGTTACCAGCGGGAGAGGCATGAGCAGTTCTTC	CASSYQRERHEQFF
NA	TRBV5-6	NA	TRBJ1-2	TGTGCCAGCAGCTGGACAGAGAACTATGGCTACACCTTC	CASSWTENYGYTF
NA	TRBV6-2/TRBV6-3	NA	TRBJ2-5	TGTGCCAGCAGTCCACAGGGTTGGGAGACCCAGTACTTC	CASSPQGWETQYF
NA	TRBV6-5	NA	TRBJ2-3	TGTGCCAGCAGTTACGATTTTGCCGCGGGCACAGATACGCAGTATTTT	CASSYDFAAGTDTQYF
NA	TRBV4-1	once	TRBJ1-2	TGCGCCAGCAGCCAAAGGGGAGGGGGACTTCTGTATGGCTACACCTTC	CASSQRGGGLLYGYTF
NA	TRBV30	NA	TRBJ2-2	TGTGCCTGGAGCTCGGGGGTCGGGGAGCTGTTTTTT	CAWSSGVGELFF
NA	TRBV5-5	NA	TRBJ2-7	TGTGCCAGCCGCACCCCGGGGACCCATTACGAGCAGTACTTC	CASRTPGTHYEQYF
NA	TRBV30	NA	TRBJ1-1	TGTGCCTGGCTAGACAGTATGAACACTGAAGCTTTCTTT	CAWLDSMNTEAFF
NA	TRBV6-5	NA	TRBJ1-1	TGTGCCAGCAGTTACGATCCTCGGAACACTGAAGCTTTCTTT	CASSYDPRNTEAFF
NA	TRBV25-1	NA	TRBJ2-3	TGTGCCAGCATGGACGGATACACAGATACGCAGTATTTT	CASMDGYTDTQYF
NA	TRBV9	NA	TRBJ1-2	TGTGCCAGCAGCGTAGTGGGGTTGAGGGGCTACACCTTC	CASSVVGLRGYTF
NA	TRBV18	NA	TRBJ2-2	TGTGCCAGCTCACCACCTTCACGTACCGGGGAGCTGTTTTTT	CASSPPSRTGELFF
NA	TRBV7-2	NA	TRBJ2-7	TGTGCCAGCAGCTTAGACGGGTTCTCCTACGAGCAGTACTTC	CASSLDGFSYEQYF
TRBD1	TRBV6-1	NA	TRBJ2-7	TGTGCCAGCAGTGAACAGGACAGGGGGCTTAAGCAGTACTTC	CASSEQDRGLKQYF
NA	TRBV6-5	NA	TRBJ2-1	TGTGCCAGCAGTTACTCCCTAACTAGCTATGAGCAGTTCTTC	CASSYSLTSYEQFF
NA	TRBV7-9	NA	TRBJ1-5	TGTGCCAGCAGCTTAGGGCGAAGCAATCAGCCCCAGCATTTT	CASSLGRSNQPQHF
NA	TRBV11-3	NA	TRBJ1-4	TGTGCCAGCAGCGGCCTCATCGCAACTAATGAAAAACTGTTTTTT	CASSGLIATNEKLFF
NA	TRBV10-1	NA	TRBJ1-3	TGCGCCAGCAGTGAAGAGAGGCTATCTGGAAACACCATATATTTT	CASSEERLSGNTIYF
TRBD2	TRBV6-5	NA	TRBJ2-1	TGTGCCAGCACCGTTCTAGCGGGGGGGCCCAATGAGCAGTTCTTC	CASTVLAGGPNEQFF
NA	TRBV10-1	few	TRBJ1-4	TGCGCCAGCAGTGAGTCCTGTCAGGGACCATTTTTT	CASSESCQGPFF
TRBD1	TRBV18	NA	TRBJ1-2	TGTGCCAGCTCCCCCGGGACAGAAAACTATGGCTACACCTTC	CASSPGTENYGYTF
TRBD1	TRBV18	NA	TRBJ1-1	TGTGCCAGCTCAACTCGGACAGGGCAGAACACTGAAGCTTTCTTT	CASSTRTGQNTEAFF
NA	TRBV5-1	NA	TRBJ2-1	TGCGCCAGCAGCTCCAACCTAGCCCCCCCCCACAACAATGAGCAGTTCTTC	CASSSNLAPPHNNEQFF
TRBD1	TRBV18	NA	TRBJ2-7	TGTGCCAGCTCACCTGCGACAGGGTTCTCCTACGAGCAGTACTTC	CASSPATGFSYEQYF
NA	TRBV2	NA	TRBJ2-1	TGTGCCAGTCTTCCGGTCATCGACAATGAGCAGTTCTTC	CASLPVIDNEQFF
TRBD2	TRBV5-1	NA	TRBJ2-1	TGCGCCAGCAGCTTGTCTAGCGGGTCCTACAATGAGCAGTTCTTC	CASSLSSGSYNEQFF
TRBD2	TRBV24-1	NA	TRBJ2-1	TGTGCCACCAGTGAAAGCGGGAGGGATTACAATGAGCAGTTCTTC	CATSESGRDYNEQFF
TRBD2	TRBV7-9	few	TRBJ2-7	TGTGCCAGCAGCTTAGCGTTGGGACTAGTATCCTACGAGCAGTACTTC	CASSLALGLVSYEQYF
NA	TRBV27	NA	TRBJ1-2	TGTGCCAGCGCCCCGGGCAGGACGTTCTATGGCTACACCTTC	CASAPGRTFYGYTF
NA	TRBV10-3	NA	TRBJ2-1	TGTGCCATCCTAGCCCCCGACTACAATGAGCAGTTCTTC	CAILAPDYNEQFF
NA	TRBV5-1	few	TRBJ1-2	TGCGCCAGCAGCTATAGGAGTATTAACTATGGCTACACCTTC	CASSYRSINYGYTF
NA	TRBV7-2	NA	TRBJ2-3	TGTGCCAGCAGCTTTCCTCCATCCACAGATACGCAGTATTTT	CASSFPPSTDTQYF
TRBD1	TRBV27	NA	TRBJ2-7	TGTGCCAGCAGTTTCGACAGGGTGGGGCGCGAGCAGTACTTC	CASSFDRVGREQYF
NA	TRBV2	NA	TRBJ1-3	TGTGCCAGCAGTGAACAGGGAACCGGAAACACCATATATTTT	CASSEQGTGNTIYF
NA	TRBV16	NA	TRBJ1-1	TGTGCCAGCAGCCTCTTGGGGGAGGGAAACACTGAAGCTTTCTTT	CASSLLGEGNTEAFF